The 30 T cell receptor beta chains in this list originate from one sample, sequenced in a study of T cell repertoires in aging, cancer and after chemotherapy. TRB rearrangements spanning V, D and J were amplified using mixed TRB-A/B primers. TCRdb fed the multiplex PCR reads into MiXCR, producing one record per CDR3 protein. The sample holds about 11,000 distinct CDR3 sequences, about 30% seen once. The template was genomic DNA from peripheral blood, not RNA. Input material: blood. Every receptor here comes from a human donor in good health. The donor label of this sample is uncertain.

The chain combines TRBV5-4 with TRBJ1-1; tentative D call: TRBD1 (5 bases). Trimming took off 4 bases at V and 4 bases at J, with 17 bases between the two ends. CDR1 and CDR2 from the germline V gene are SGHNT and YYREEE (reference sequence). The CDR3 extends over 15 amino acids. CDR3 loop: CASSRRGGVGTEAFF. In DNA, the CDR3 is TGTGCCAGCAGCAGACGCGGGGGGGTCGGCACTGAAGCTTTCTTT.

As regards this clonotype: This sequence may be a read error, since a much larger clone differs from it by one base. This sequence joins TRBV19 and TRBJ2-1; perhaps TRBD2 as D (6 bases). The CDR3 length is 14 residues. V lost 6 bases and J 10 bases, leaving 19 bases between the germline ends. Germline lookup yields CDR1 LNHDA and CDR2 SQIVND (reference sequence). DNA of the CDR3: TGTGCCAGTAGCCCGCCCGCTAGAGGGAGGGAGCAGTTCTTC. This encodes CASSPPARGREQFF.

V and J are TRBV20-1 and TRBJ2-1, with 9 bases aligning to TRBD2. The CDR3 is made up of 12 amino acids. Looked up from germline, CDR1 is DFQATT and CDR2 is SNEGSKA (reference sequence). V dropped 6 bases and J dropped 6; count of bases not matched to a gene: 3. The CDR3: CSAIAGANEQFF. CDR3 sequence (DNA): TGCAGTGCCATAGCGGGAGCCAATGAGCAGTTCTTC.

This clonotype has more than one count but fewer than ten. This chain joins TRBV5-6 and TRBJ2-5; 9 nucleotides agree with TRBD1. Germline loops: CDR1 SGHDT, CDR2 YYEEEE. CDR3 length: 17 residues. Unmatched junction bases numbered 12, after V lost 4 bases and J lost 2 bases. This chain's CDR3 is CASSGEYGTGYQETQYF. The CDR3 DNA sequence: TGTGCCAGCAGCGGTGAATACGGGACAGGGTATCAAGAGACCCAGTACTTC. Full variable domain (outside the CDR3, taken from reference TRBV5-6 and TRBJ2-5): DAGVTQSPTHLIKTRGQQVTLRCSPKSGHDTVSWYQQALGQGPQFIFQYYEEEERQRGNFPDRFSGHQFPNYSSELNVNALLLGDSALYLCASSGEYGTGYQETQYFGPGTRLLVL.

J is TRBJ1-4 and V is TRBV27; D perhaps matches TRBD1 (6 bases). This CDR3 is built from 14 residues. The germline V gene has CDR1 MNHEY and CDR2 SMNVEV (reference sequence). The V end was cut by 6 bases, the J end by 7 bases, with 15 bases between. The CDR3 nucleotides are TGTGCCAGCAGCACAGGGTTCCCAGGTGAAAAACTGTTTTTT. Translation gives CASSTGFPGEKLFF. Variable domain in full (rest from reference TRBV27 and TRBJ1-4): EAQVTQNPRYLITVTGKKLTVTCSQNMNHEYMSWYRQDPGLGLRQIYYSMNVEVTDKGDVPEGYKVSRKEKRNFPLILESPSPNQTSLYFCASSTGFPGEKLFFGSGTQLSVL.

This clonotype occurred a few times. This CDR3 reads CASSIGRQGGQPQHF. CDR3 sequence (DNA): TGTGCCAGTAGTATAGGAAGACAGGGGGGTCAGCCCCAGCATTTT. The chain carries TRBV19 and TRBJ1-5; 9 nucleotides align to TRBD1. The junction had 4 bases not matched to a gene; V was cut back by 1 base and J by 6 bases. Germline CDR1 and CDR2: LNHDA and SQIVND (reference sequence). The CDR3 runs 15 residues.

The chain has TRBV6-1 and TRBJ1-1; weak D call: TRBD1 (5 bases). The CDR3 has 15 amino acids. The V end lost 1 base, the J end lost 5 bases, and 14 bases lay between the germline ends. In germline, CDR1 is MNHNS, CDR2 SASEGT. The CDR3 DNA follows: TGTGCCAGCAGTGAAGGGCTGTCGGGGGGGACTGAAGCTTTCTTT. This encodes CASSEGLSGGTEAFF.

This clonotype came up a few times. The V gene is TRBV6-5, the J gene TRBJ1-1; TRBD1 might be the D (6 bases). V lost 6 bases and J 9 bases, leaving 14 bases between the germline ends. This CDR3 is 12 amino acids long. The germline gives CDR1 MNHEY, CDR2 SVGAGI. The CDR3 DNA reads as TGTGCCAGCAGATACCCGCAGGGGAAAGCTTTCTTT. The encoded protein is CASRYPQGKAFF.

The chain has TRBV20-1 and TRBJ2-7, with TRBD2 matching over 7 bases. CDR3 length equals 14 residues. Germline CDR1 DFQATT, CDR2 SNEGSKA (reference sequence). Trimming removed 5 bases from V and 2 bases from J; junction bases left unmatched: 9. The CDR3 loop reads CSAQTAGLPYEQYF. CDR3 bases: TGCAGTGCTCAGACAGCGGGACTTCCCTACGAGCAGTACTTC.

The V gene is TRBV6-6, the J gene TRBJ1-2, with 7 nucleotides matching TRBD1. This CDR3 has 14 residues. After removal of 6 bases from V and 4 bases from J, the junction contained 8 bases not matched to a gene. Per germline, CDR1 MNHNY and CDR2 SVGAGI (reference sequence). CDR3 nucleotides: TGTGCCAGCAGAGACTCCGGGACAGCCTATGGCTACACCTTC. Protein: CASRDSGTAYGYTF.

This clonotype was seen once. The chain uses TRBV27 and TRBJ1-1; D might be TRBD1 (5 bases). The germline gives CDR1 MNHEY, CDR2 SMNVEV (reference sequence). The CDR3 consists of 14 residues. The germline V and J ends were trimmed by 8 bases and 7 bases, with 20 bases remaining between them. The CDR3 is CASSLTGTFSEAFF. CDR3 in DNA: TGTGCCAGCTCTCTAACGGGGACCTTCAGTGAAGCTTTCTTT.

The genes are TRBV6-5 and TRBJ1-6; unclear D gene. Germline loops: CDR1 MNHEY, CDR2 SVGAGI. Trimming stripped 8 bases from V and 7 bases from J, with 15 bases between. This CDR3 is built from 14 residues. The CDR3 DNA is TGTGCCAGCGGGTCCGCCGGGGAGAATTCACCCCTCCACTTT. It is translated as CASGSAGENSPLHF.

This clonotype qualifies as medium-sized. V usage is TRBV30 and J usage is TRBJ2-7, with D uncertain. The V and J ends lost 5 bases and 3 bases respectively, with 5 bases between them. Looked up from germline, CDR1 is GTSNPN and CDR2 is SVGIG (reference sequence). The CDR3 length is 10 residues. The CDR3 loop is CAWGNYEQYF. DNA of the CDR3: TGTGCCTGGGGGAACTACGAGCAGTACTTC. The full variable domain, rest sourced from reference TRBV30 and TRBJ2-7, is SQTIHQWPATLVQPVGSPLSLECTVEGTSNPNLYWYRQAAGRGLQLLFYSVGIGQISSEVPQNLSASRPQDRQFILSSKKLLLSDSGFYLCAWGNYEQYFGPGTRLTVT.

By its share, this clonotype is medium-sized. DNA for the CDR3: TGTGCCAGCAGCTTAGAATTTAGCGGGACCCCCTACGAGCAGTACTTC. Its protein product is CASSLEFSGTPYEQYF. V and J are TRBV7-9 and TRBJ2-7; TRBD2 matches at 8 bases. CDR1 and CDR2 from the germline V gene are SEHNR and FQNEAQ (reference sequence). The length of the CDR3 is 16 residues. V lost 1 base to trimming and J lost 2 bases; unmatched junction nucleotides: 7.

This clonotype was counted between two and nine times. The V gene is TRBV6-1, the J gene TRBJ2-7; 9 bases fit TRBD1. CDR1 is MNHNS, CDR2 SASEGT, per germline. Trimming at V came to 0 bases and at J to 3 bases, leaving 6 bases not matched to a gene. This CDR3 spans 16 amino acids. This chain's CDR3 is CASSEAGTGPLYEQYF. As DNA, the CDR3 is TGTGCCAGCAGTGAAGCCGGGACAGGGCCACTCTACGAGCAGTACTTC.

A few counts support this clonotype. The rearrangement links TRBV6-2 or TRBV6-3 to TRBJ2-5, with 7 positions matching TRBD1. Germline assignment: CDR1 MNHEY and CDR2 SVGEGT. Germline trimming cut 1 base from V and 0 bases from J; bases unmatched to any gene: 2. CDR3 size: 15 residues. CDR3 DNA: TGTGCCAGCAGTTACTTGACAGGGTACCAAGAGACCCAGTACTTC. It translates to CASSYLTGYQETQYF.

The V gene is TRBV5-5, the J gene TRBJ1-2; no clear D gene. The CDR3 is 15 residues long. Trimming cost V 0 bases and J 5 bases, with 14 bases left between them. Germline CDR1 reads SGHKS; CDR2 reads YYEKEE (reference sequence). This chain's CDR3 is CASSLGVGILYGYTF. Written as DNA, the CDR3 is TGTGCCAGCAGCTTGGGCGTTGGCATTTTGTATGGCTACACCTTC.

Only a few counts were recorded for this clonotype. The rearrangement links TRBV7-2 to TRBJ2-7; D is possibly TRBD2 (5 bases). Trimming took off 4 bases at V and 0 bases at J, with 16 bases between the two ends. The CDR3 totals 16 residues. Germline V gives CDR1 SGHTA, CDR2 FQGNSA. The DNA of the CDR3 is TGTGCCAGCAGCTCCCCTGGGCGGAGGAGCTCCTACGAGCAGTACTTC. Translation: CASSSPGRRSSYEQYF.

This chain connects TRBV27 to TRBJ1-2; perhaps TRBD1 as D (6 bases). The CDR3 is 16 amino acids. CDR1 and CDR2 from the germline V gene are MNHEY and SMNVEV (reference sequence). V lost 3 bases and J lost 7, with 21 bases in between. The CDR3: CASSFSGANRPFGYTF. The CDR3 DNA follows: TGTGCCAGCAGTTTTTCGGGGGCGAACCGCCCTTTTGGCTACACCTTC.

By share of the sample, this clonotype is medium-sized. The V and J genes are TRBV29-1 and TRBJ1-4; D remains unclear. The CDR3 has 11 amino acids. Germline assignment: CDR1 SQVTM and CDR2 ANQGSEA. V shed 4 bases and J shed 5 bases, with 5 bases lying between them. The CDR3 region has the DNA TGCAGCGTTGGTTTAAATGAAAAACTGTTTTTT. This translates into CSVGLNEKLFF.

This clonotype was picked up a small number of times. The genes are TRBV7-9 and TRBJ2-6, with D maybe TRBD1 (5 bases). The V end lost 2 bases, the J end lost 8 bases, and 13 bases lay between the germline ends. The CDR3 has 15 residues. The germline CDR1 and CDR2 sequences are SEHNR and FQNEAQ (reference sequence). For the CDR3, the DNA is TGTGCCAGCAGCTTATGGGGCCAGAGAACCAACGTCCTGACTTTC. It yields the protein CASSLWGQRTNVLTF. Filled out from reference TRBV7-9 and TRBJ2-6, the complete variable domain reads DTGVSQNPRHKITKRGQNVTFRCDPISEHNRLYWYRQTLGQGPEFLTYFQNEAQLEKSRLLSDRFSAERPKGSFSTLEIQRTEQGDSAMYLCASSLWGQRTNVLTFGAGSRLTVL.

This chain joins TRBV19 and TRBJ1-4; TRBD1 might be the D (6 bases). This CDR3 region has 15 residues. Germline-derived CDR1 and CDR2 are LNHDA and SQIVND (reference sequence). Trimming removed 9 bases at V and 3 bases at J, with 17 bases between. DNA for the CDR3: TGTGCCAGCAGTCCCCAGACAGGAGCTAATGAAAAACTGTTTTTT. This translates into CASSPQTGANEKLFF.

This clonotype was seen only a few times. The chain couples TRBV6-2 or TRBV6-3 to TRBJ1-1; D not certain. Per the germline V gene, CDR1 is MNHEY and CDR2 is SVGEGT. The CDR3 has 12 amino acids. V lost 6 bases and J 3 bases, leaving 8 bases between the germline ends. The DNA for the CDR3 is TGTGCCAGCAGCCCGTCCTACACTGAAGCTTTCTTT. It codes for CASSPSYTEAFF.

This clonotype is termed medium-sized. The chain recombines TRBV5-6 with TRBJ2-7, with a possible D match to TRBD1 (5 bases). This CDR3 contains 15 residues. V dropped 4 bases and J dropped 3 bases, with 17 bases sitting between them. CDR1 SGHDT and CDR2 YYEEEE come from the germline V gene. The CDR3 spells CASSLSVGALYEQYF. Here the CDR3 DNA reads TGTGCCAGCAGCCTCTCCGTTGGGGCGCTCTACGAGCAGTACTTC.

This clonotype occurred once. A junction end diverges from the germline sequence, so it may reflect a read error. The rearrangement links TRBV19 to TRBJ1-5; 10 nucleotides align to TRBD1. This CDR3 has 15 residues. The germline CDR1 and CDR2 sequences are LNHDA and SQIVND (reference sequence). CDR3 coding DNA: TGTGCCAGTTCCCGGGACAGGGGTGGCAATCATCCCCAGCATTTT. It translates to CASSRDRGGNHPQHF.

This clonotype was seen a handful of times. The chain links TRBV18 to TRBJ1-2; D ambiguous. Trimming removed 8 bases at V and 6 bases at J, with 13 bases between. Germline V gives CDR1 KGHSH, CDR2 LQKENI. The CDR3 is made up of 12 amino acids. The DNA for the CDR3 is TGTGCCAGCGACCCGGGCATCGATGGCTACACCTTC. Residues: CASDPGIDGYTF.

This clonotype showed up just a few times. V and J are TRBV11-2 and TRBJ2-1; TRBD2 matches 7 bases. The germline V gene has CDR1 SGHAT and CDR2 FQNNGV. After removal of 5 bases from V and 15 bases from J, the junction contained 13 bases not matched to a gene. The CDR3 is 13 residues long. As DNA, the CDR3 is TGTGCCAGCAGCCCGGGAAGGGCGGGAGAACGGTTCTTC. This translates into CASSPGRAGERFF.

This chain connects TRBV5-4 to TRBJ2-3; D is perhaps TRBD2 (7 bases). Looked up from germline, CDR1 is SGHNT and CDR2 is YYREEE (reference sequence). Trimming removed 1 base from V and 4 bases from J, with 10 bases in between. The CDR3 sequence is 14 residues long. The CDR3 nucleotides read TGTGCCAGCAGCTTGAGAGGGGGGGCAGATACGCAGTATTTT. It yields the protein CASSLRGGADTQYF.

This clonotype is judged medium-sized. The CDR3 DNA reads TGTGCCAGCAGCCGAGGGCGGCAAGAGACCCAGTACTTC. Translating gives CASSRGRQETQYF. The V gene is TRBV7-6, the J gene TRBJ2-5; weak D call: TRBD2 (5 bases). Germline CDR1 is SGHVS and CDR2 is FNYEAQ. CDR3 length: 13 amino acids. V gave up 5 bases and J gave up 2 bases, with 9 bases separating them. Filled out from reference TRBV7-6 and TRBJ2-5, the complete variable domain reads GAGVSQSPRYKVTKRGQDVALRCDPISGHVSLYWYRQALGQGPEFLTYFNYEAQQDKSGLPNDRFSAERPEGSISTLTIQRTEQRDSAMYRCASSRGRQETQYFGPGTRLLVL.

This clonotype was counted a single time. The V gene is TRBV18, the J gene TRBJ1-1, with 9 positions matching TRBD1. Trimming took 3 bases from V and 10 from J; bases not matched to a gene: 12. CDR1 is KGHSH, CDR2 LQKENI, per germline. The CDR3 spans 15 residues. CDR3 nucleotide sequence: TGTGCCAGCTCACCCACCGGGACAGGGTTGATGGCAGCTTTCTTT. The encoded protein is CASSPTGTGLMAAFF.